These 19 T cell receptor beta chains were all obtained from the same sample, sequenced in a study of cytomegalovirus exposure and HLA in healthy donors. In the PCR, 60 Vbeta and 13 Jbeta primers were used. The table came from immunoSEQ multiplex PCR; TCRdb's copy has only in-frame clones and leaves some out. Its table records about 200,000 clones. The specimen sequenced was PBMCs. These receptors came from a girl aged 2-10 years in good health and CMV-seropositive.

The V and J genes are TRBV7-2 and TRBJ2-1; TRBD2 matches at 9 bases. The CDR3 is 15 amino acids. The germline V gene has CDR1 SGHTA and CDR2 FQGNSA. J lost 5 bases, V lost 5 bases, and 7 bases had no gene match. CDR3 nucleotide sequence: TGTGCCAGCAGCCACGGTCTAGCGGGGAACAATGAGCAGTTCTTC. Protein: CASSHGLAGNNEQFF.

In DNA form, the CDR3 reads TGTGCCAGCAGCTTAGAACCTAGCGGGTTCCCTGAGCAGTTCTTC. Encoded protein: CASSLEPSGFPEQFF. This chain joins TRBV7-8 and TRBJ2-1, with 8 bases identical to TRBD2. The CDR3 runs 15 residues. The V gene end was trimmed by 1 base and the J gene end by 9 bases; junction bases not matched to a gene: 8. Germline V gene sequence: CDR1 SGHVS, CDR2 FQNEAQ. The whole variable domain, remainder taken from reference TRBV7-8 and TRBJ2-1, is GAGVSQSPRYKVAKRGQDVALRCDPISGHVSLFWYQQALGQGPEFLTYFQNEAQLDKSGLPSDRFFAERPEGSVSTLKIQRTQQEDSAVYLCASSLEPSGFPEQFFGPGTRLTVL.

This chain links TRBV6-1 with TRBJ2-1, with 8 bases that match TRBD2. V trimming: 6 bases; J trimming: 5 bases; junction bases outside the gene matches: 3. There are 13 residues in the CDR3. Per the germline V gene, CDR1 is MNHNS and CDR2 is SASEGT. CDR3 DNA sequence: TGTGCCAGCAGCCTAGCGGGCGACAATGAGCAGTTCTTC. It encodes CASSLAGDNEQFF.

The genes are TRBV11-2 and TRBJ2-5, with a weak D call TRBD2 (6 bases). The DNA end is a closer match to TRBJ2-7, so the J assignment may be wrong. CDR1 is SGHAT and CDR2 is FQNNGV in the germline V gene. This CDR3 has 13 amino acids. The CDR3 here is CASSLGRVYEQYF. CDR3 nucleotide sequence: TGTGCCAGCAGCTTAGGGAGGGTCTACGAGCAGTACTTC.

V gene TRBV7-6 combines with J gene TRBJ1-5; D might be TRBD1 (5 bases). The V gene lost 5 bases and the J gene lost 5 bases, with 16 bases spanning the gap. In germline, CDR1 is SGHVS, CDR2 FNYEAQ. This CDR3 has 15 residues. CDR3 nucleotide sequence: TGTGCCAGCAGCCCTCGGGGGGGAGTCGATCAGCCCCAGCATTTT. Its protein product is CASSPRGGVDQPQHF. The full variable domain, rest sourced from reference TRBV7-6 and TRBJ1-5, is GAGVSQSPRYKVTKRGQDVALRCDPISGHVSLYWYRQALGQGPEFLTYFNYEAQQDKSGLPNDRFSAERPEGSISTLTIQRTEQRDSAMYRCASSPRGGVDQPQHFGDGTRLSIL.

This sequence joins TRBV5-4 and TRBJ1-2; 8 positions match TRBD1. CDR3 length: 16 residues. Trimming at V came to 1 base and at J to 2 bases, leaving 7 bases not matched to a gene. Germline CDR1 SGHNT, CDR2 YYREEE (reference sequence). The chain's CDR3 is CASSLPDRAQNYGYTF. CDR3 in DNA: TGTGCCAGCAGCTTGCCGGACAGGGCCCAAAACTATGGCTACACCTTC.

The chain couples TRBV5-4 to TRBJ2-7; TRBD2 matches 7 bases. V shed 0 bases, J shed 2 bases, and the junction held 5 bases outside the gene matches. The V gene's germline CDR1 is SGHNT and CDR2 YYREEE (reference sequence). The CDR3 extends over 15 amino acids. The CDR3, as DNA: TGTGCCAGCAGCTTGGTAGGTGGGAGGGCCTACGAGCAGTACTTC. This codes for CASSLVGGRAYEQYF. The variable domain in full, completed from reference TRBV5-4 and TRBJ2-7, reads ETGVTQSPTHLIKTRGQQVTLRCSSQSGHNTVSWYQQALGQGPQFIFQYYREEENGRGNFPPRFSGLQFPNYSSELNVNALELDDSALYLCASSLVGGRAYEQYFGPGTRLTVT.

The genes are TRBV7-9 and TRBJ1-2; 7 bases map to TRBD1. The germline gives CDR1 SEHNR, CDR2 FQNEAQ (reference sequence). Trimming cost V 5 bases and J 4 bases; bases outside gene matches: 7. The CDR3 has 14 residues. CDR3 region: CASSRWTGGYGYTF. For the CDR3, the DNA is TGTGCCAGCAGCCGATGGACAGGCGGCTATGGCTACACCTTC.

With regard to this clone: The junction and the germline gene differ at one end; a read error may be behind it. This sequence joins TRBV9 and TRBJ2-7, with D possibly matching TRBD2 (5 bases). CDR1 and CDR2 (germline): SGDLS, YYNGEE. The CDR3 is made up of 11 amino acids. CDR3 region: CASSLDYEQCF. CDR3 coding DNA: TGTGCCAGCAGCCTTGACTACGAGCAGTGCTTC.

The J gene is TRBJ1-2, the V gene TRBV28, with 10 bases aligning to TRBD1. Unmatched junction bases numbered 7, after V lost 2 bases and J lost 4 bases. The CDR3 loop spans 16 amino acids. CDR1 is MDHEN, CDR2 SYDVKM, per germline. The chain's CDR3 is CASSLSGTGEGYGYTF. As DNA, the CDR3 is TGTGCCAGCAGTTTAAGCGGGACAGGGGAGGGCTATGGCTACACCTTC.

The rearrangement uses TRBV29-1 and TRBJ1-2; the match to TRBD1 covers 8 bases. CDR3 length: 14 residues. V lost 6 bases, J lost 5 bases, and 11 bases stayed unmatched. Looked up from germline, CDR1 is SQVTM and CDR2 is ANQGSEA. This chain's CDR3 is CSVAGQGVVYGYTF. The CDR3 bases are TGCAGCGTCGCCGGACAGGGAGTAGTATATGGCTACACCTTC.

The CDR3 loop is CASSTSVPGPQHF. For the CDR3, the DNA is TGTGCCAGCAGTACCAGCGTTCCCGGGCCCCAGCATTTT. The gene calls are TRBV28 and TRBJ1-5, with unresolved D. Germline V gene data show CDR1 as MDHEN and CDR2 as SYDVKM. The CDR3 runs to 13 residues. The V and J ends lost 5 bases and 9 bases respectively, with 14 bases between them.

This sequence joins TRBV6-5 and TRBJ2-7, with 10 positions matching TRBD2. V shed 6 bases, J shed 5 bases, and the junction held 10 bases outside the gene matches. The CDR3 is 15 residues long. Germline-derived CDR1 and CDR2 are MNHEY and SVGAGI. CDR3 amino acids: CASSPPGLAFHEQYF. CDR3 nucleotides: TGTGCCAGCAGCCCTCCGGGACTAGCGTTCCACGAGCAGTACTTC.

Here the CDR3 reads CSVGTDSYEQYF. The CDR3 nucleotides read TGCAGCGTAGGGACAGACTCCTACGAGCAGTACTTC. J is TRBJ2-7 and V is TRBV29-1; 7 bases match TRBD1. The ends lost 6 bases at V and 0 bases at J; junction bases unmatched: 2. CDR3 length equals 12 residues. Germline V gives CDR1 SQVTM, CDR2 ANQGSEA.

This chain uses TRBV28 with TRBJ2-7; the match to TRBD2 covers 15 bases. Trimming took 5 bases from V and 1 from J; bases not matched to a gene: 9. CDR1 is MDHEN and CDR2 is SYDVKM in the germline V gene. The CDR3 is 18 amino acids. The CDR3, as DNA: TGTGCCAGCAGTCATGGGGGACTAGCGGGAGGCGGGTCCTACGAGCAGTACTTC. Protein product: CASSHGGLAGGGSYEQYF.

CDR3 amino acids: CASTAGLYTDTQYF. The CDR3 DNA is TGTGCCAGCACCGCGGGACTCTACACAGATACGCAGTATTTT. The chain couples TRBV7-2 to TRBJ2-3, with D possibly being TRBD2 (6 bases). Germline CDR1 is SGHTA and CDR2 is FQGNSA. This CDR3 has 14 residues. The germline V and J ends were trimmed by 7 bases and 2 bases, with 13 bases remaining between them.

The chain is built from TRBV14 and TRBJ2-5; TRBD2 agrees at 8 bases. V gave up 1 base and J gave up 0 bases; unmatched junction bases: 1. Germline loops: CDR1 SGHDN, CDR2 FVKESK. The CDR3 length is 15 residues. The CDR3 nucleotides are TGTGCCAGCAGCCAAGGACTAGCGAACCAAGAGACCCAGTACTTC. This codes for CASSQGLANQETQYF.

J is TRBJ2-3 and V is TRBV18, with 10 bases identical to TRBD2. Germline lookup yields CDR1 KGHSH and CDR2 LQKENI. Losses at the gene ends were 3 bases for V and 3 bases for J; bases not matched to a gene: 9. The CDR3 is made up of 17 amino acids. The DNA of the CDR3 is TGTGCCAGCTCACCTAAGCTACTAGCGGGAAATACAGATACGCAGTATTTT. Encoded protein: CASSPKLLAGNTDTQYF.

V and J are TRBV4-1 and TRBJ2-3; no clear D gene. The CDR3 covers 13 residues. The V end lost 1 base, the J end lost 2 bases, and 4 bases lay between the germline ends. Germline V gene sequence: CDR1 MGHRA, CDR2 YSYEKL. The CDR3 protein is CASSQGHTDTQYF. The CDR3 DNA sequence: TGCGCCAGCAGCCAAGGGCACACAGATACGCAGTATTTT.